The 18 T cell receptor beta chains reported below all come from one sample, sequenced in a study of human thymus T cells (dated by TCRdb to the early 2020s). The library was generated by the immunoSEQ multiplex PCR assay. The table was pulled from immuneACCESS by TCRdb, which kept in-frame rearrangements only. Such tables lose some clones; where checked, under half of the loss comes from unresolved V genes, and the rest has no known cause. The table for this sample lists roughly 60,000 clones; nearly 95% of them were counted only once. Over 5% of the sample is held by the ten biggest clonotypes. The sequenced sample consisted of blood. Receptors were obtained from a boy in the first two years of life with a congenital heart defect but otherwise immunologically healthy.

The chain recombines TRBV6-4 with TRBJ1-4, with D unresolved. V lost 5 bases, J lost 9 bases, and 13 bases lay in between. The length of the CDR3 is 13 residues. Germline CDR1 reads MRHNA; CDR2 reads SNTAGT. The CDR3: CASSILHPQKLFF. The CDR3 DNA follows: TGTGCCAGCAGTATACTTCACCCACAAAAACTGTTTTTT.

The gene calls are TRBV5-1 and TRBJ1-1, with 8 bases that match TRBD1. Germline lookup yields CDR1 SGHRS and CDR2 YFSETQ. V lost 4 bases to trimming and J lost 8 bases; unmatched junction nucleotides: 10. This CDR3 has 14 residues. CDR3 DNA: TGCGCCAGCAGCACAGGACAGGGCGCCTTCGAAGCTTTCTTT. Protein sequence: CASSTGQGAFEAFF.

CDR3 residues: CATSRDTGGYQPQHF. The DNA of the CDR3 is TGTGCCACCAGCAGAGATACAGGGGGATATCAGCCCCAGCATTTT. The chain combines TRBV15 with TRBJ1-5, with 8 bases that match TRBD1. Trimming cost V 0 bases and J 5 bases; bases outside gene matches: 3. The length of the CDR3 is 15 residues. Per the germline V gene, CDR1 is LNHNV and CDR2 is YYDKDF (reference sequence).

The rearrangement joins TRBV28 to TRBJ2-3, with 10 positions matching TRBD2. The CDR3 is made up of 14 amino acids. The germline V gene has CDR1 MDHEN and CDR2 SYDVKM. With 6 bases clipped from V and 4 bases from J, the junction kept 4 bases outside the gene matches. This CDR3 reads CASSRSGRADTQYF. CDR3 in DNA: TGTGCCAGCAGCCGGAGCGGGAGGGCAGATACGCAGTATTTT.

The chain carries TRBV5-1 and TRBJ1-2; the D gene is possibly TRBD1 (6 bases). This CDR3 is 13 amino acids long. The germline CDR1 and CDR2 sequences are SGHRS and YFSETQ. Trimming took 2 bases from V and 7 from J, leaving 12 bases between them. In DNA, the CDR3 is TGCGCCAGCAGCTTCGGAGGGGGTGGTGGCTACACCTTC. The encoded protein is CASSFGGGGGYTF.

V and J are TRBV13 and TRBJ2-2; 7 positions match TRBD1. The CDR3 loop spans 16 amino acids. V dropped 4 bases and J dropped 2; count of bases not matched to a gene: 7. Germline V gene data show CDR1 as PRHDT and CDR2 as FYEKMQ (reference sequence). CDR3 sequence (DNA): TGTGCCAGCAGCTCCGGGACAGCCCCTAACACCGGGGAGCTGTTTTTT. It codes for CASSSGTAPNTGELFF.

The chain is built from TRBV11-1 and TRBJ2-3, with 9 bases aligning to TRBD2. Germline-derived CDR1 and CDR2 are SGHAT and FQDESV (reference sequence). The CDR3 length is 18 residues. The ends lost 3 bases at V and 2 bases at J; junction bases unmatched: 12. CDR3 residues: CASSFIPAGGLLTDTQYF. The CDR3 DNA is TGTGCCAGCAGCTTTATTCCAGCGGGGGGCCTACTCACAGATACGCAGTATTTT.

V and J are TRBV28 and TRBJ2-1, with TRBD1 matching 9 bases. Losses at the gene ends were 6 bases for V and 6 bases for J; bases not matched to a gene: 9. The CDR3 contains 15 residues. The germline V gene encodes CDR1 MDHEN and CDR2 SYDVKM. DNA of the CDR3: TGTGCCAGCAGCCTCCGTTGGACAGGGGTCAATGAGCAGTTCTTC. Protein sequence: CASSLRWTGVNEQFF.

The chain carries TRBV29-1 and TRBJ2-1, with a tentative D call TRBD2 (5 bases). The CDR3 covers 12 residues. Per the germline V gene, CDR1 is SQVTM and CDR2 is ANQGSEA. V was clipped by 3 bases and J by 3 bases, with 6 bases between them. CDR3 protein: CSVDRGYNEQFF. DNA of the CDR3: TGCAGCGTTGATCGGGGCTACAATGAGCAGTTCTTC.

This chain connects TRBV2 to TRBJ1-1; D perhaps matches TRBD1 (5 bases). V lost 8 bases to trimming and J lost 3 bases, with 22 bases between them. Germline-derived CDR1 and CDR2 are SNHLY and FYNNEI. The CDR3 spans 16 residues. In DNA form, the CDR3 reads TGTGCCAGCCGAGTTGTTTCGGGACTAGGGGACACTGAAGCTTTCTTT. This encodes CASRVVSGLGDTEAFF.

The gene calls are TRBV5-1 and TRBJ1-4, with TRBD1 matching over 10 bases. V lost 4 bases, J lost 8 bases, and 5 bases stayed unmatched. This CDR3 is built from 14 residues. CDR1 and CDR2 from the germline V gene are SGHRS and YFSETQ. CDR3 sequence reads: CASSHGTGVEKLFF. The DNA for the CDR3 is TGCGCCAGCAGCCACGGGACAGGGGTCGAAAAACTGTTTTTT.

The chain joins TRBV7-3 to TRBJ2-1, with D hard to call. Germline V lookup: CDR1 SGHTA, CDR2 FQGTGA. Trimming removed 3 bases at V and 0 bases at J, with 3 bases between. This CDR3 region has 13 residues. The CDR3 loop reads CASSFSSYNEQFF. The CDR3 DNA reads TGTGCCAGCAGCTTTAGCTCCTACAATGAGCAGTTCTTC. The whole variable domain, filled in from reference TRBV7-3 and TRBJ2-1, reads GAGVSQTPSNKVTEKGKYVELRCDPISGHTALYWYRQSLGQGPEFLIYFQGTGAADDSGLPNDRFFAVRPEGSVSTLKIQRTERGDSAVYLCASSFSSYNEQFFGPGTRLTVL.

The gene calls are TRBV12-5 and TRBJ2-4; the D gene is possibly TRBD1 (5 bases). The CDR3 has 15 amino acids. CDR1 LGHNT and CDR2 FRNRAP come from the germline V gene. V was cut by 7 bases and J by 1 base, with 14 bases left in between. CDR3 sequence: CASAVGVLAKNIQYF. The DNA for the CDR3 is TGTGCTAGTGCTGTAGGGGTTTTGGCCAAAAACATTCAGTACTTC.

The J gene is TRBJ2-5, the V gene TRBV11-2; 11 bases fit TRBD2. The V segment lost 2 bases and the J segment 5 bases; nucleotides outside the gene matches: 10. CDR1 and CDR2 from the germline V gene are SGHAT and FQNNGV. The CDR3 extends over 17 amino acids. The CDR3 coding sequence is TGTGCCAGCAGCTTAAGCCCCTGGGCTAGCGGGAGGGAGACCCAGTACTTC. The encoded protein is CASSLSPWASGRETQYF.

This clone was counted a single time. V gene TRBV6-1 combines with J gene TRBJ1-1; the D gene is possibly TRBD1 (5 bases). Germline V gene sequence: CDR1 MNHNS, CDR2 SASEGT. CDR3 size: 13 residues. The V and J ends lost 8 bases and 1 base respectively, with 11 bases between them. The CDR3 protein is CASGRVPNTEAFF. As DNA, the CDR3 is TGTGCCAGCGGCAGGGTACCGAACACTGAAGCTTTCTTT.

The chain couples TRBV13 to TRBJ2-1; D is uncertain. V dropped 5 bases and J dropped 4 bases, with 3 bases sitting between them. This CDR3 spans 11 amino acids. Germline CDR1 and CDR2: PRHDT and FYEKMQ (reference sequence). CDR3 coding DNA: TGTGCCAGCAGCCGGTACAATGAGCAGTTCTTC. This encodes CASSRYNEQFF.

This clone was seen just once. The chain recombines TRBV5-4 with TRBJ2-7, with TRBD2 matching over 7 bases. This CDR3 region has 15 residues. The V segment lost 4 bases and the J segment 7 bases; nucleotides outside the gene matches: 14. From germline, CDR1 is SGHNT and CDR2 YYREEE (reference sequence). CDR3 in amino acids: CASSPPPGLSLEQYF. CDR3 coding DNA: TGTGCCAGCAGCCCCCCGCCGGGACTATCCCTGGAGCAGTACTTC.

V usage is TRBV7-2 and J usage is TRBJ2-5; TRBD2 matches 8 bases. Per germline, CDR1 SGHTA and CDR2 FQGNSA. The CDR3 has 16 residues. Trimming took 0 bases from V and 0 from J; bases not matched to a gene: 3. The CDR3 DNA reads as TGTGCCAGCAGCTTAGCAGCTAGCGGGCACCAAGAGACCCAGTACTTC. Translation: CASSLAASGHQETQYF.